This TCR beta chain was retrieved from a study of T cell changes during pregnancy in multiple sclerosis. Clones were read by immunoSEQ multiplex PCR, and TCRdb kept only the in-frame ones, dropping some. Of tens of thousands of clones listed, around 92% are singletons. This TCR was recovered from a female donor in good health, enrolled as a control in a pregnancy study. Sequenced here: peripheral blood, sampled in the third trimester of pregnancy.

The CDR3: CASSYSTGSGANVLTF. CDR3 nucleotides: TGTGCCAGCAGTTACTCGACGGGCTCTGGGGCCAACGTCCTGACTTTC. The chain recombines TRBV6-5 with TRBJ2-6, with no clear D. The CDR3 has 16 amino acids. CDR1 is MNHEY, CDR2 SVGAGI, per germline. Trimming left V 0 bases short and J 0 bases short, with 6 bases between.